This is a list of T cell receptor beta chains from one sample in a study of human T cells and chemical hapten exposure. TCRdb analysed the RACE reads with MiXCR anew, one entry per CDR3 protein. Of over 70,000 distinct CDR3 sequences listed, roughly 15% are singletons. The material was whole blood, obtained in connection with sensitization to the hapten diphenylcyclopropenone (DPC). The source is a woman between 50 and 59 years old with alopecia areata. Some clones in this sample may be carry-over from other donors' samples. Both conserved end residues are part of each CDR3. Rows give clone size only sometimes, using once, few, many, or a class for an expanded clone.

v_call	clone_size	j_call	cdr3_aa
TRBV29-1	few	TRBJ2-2	CSVGGDNTGELFF
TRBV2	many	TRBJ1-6	CASSEGQFNSPLHF
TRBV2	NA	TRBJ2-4	CASSGVTSLAKNIQYF
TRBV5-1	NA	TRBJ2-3	CASSLAGSPDTQYF
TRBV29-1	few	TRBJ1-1	CSVEVTDRGTEAFF
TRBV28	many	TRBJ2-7	CASKSVGEQYF
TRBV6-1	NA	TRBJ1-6	CASSEALDTRSPLHF
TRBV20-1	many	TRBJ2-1	CSVQSGKYDNEQFF
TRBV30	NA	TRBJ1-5	CAWTVGTKRNQPQHF
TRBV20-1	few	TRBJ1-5	CSARGSKIQPQHF
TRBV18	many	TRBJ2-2	CASSPNGATNTGELFF
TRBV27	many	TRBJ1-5	CASSFGGFGNQPQHF
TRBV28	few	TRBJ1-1	CASSLGSHTEAFF
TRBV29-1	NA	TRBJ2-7	CSAGLAVDPGEQYF
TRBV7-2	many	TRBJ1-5	CASSLAGTNQPQHF
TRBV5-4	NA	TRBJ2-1	CASSSPPLDEQFF
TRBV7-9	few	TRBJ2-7	CASSLPRDNRYEQYF
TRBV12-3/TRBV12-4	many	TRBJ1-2	CASSPAVLGGYTF
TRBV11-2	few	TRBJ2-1	CASSPEPSYNEQFF
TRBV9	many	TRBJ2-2	CASSPRASPPGELFF
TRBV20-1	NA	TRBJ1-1	CSATGGVLGFEAFF
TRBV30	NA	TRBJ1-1	CAWSTNLLRARNTEAFF
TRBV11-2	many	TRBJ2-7	CASSPNRRPGDEQYF
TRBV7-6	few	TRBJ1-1	CASSSGTALNTEAFF
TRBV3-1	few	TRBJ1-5	CASSQDAGNQPQHF
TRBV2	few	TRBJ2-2	CASLGQISGELFF
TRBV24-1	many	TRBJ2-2	CATSEAGDGTGELFF
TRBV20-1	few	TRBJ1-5	CSASTSRAANQPQHF
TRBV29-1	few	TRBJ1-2	CSVERTGRYGYTF
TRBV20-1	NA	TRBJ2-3	CSARGTGRGATDTQYF
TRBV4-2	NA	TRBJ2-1	CASSQGPPGLAASNEQFF
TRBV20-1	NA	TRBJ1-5	CSALKTGGKNQPQHF
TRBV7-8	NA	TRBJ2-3	CASSPVGLVSTDTQYF